The rows below give T cell receptor beta chains drawn from one sample of a study of post-analysis software for immune sequencing data. Each CDR3 protein gets one entry after TCRdb re-called the PCR reads with MiXCR. The table records about 570,000 distinct CDR3 sequences, 34% of them present only once. Sequencing was carried out using blood. These receptor sequences come from a girl aged 2-17 years with multiple sclerosis. Both conserved end residues are part of each CDR3. A D gene is named only where the DNA matches it firmly. The size field is filled for only some rows; it gives once, few, many or a size class.

>.|TRBJ1-2|few|TRBV9
TGTGCCAGCACGGGAGGGGGGCCCCGAGAGGGCTACACCTTC
CASTGGGPREGYTF
>.|TRBJ2-1|.|TRBV15
TGTGCCACCAGCAGAGATAGGAGTGGGCAGGGAGAGCAGTTCTTC
CATSRDRSGQGEQFF
>.|TRBJ2-1|.|TRBV2
TGTGCCAGCAGTAATGACCATGAGCAGTTCTTC
CASSNDHEQFF
>.|TRBJ2-1|.|TRBV14
TGTGCCAGCAGCGGTCACGTTCAAGCGGACAATGAGCAGTTCTTC
CASSGHVQADNEQFF
>TRBD1|TRBJ1-1|.|TRBV7-3
TGTGCCAGCAGCTTAATTCCTACAGGGGCGAACACTGAAGCTTTCTTT
CASSLIPTGANTEAFF
>.|TRBJ2-3|.|TRBV5-1
TGCGCCAGCAGCTTGGACAGCCGCATAGATACGCAGTATTTT
CASSLDSRIDTQYF
>.|TRBJ1-1|.|TRBV20-1
TGCAGTGCTAGAGATTGGGGGCGAGACGACTCTGAAGCTTTCTTT
CSARDWGRDDSEAFF
>TRBD1|TRBJ1-5|few|TRBV15
TGTGCCACCAGCACTCGGGACAGGGGACCCTCTCAGCCTCAGCATTTT
CATSTRDRGPSQPQHF
>TRBD1|TRBJ1-2|many|TRBV20-1
TGCAGTGCTGACCCCGGGACAGGGGGCGTTGGCTACACCTTC
CSADPGTGGVGYTF
>TRBD2|TRBJ2-2|.|TRBV5-1
TGCGCCAGCAGCTTGGCCAGCGGGGGGGCCCGGGAGCTGTTTTTT
CASSLASGGARELFF
>.|TRBJ1-1|.|TRBV18
TGTGCCAGCTCACCACAGGCAGGGGAGAACACTGAAGCTTTCTTT
CASSPQAGENTEAFF
>.|TRBJ1-1|many|TRBV6-5
TGTGCCAGCAGAACCCCCCTTAGCAGGGCGACTGAAGCTTTCTTT
CASRTPLSRATEAFF
>.|TRBJ2-5|few|TRBV12-3/TRBV12-4
TGTGCCAGCAGTTTGGCCACGGGGCCCCTTCAAGAGACCCAGTACTTC
CASSLATGPLQETQYF
>.|TRBJ2-3|.|TRBV2
TGTGCCAGCATTCAAGAGAGGGACCGCCGCCCAGATACGCAGTATTTT
CASIQERDRRPDTQYF
>.|TRBJ1-5|.|TRBV12-3/TRBV12-4
TGTGCCTGCAGTTTGGCAGGTATGCAGCCCCAGCATTTT
CACSLAGMQPQHF
>.|TRBJ2-1|few|TRBV7-6
TGTGCCAGCAGCTTAAGCGTATGGGATGAGCAGTTCTTC
CASSLSVWDEQFF
>.|TRBJ2-5|many|TRBV29-1
TGCAGCGTTGAAGACTTGTACCAAGAGACCCAGTACTTC
CSVEDLYQETQYF
>TRBD1|TRBJ1-5|.|TRBV20-1
TGCAGTGCCCTTCGTCGGACAGGGGAGTATAGCAATCAGCCCCAGCATTTT
CSALRRTGEYSNQPQHF
>.|TRBJ2-1|.|TRBV5-1
TGCGCCAGCAGCTTGGGGAAAAATGAGCAGTTCTTC
CASSLGKNEQFF
>TRBD2|TRBJ2-7|.|TRBV12-3/TRBV12-4
TGTGCCAGCAATCGGGAGGGACCCTACGAGCAGTACTTC
CASNREGPYEQYF
>TRBD1|TRBJ1-2|.|TRBV9
TGTGCCAGCAGTCCTGGGGGACAGGGAAAGGGCTACACCTTC
CASSPGGQGKGYTF
>TRBD1|TRBJ1-2|.|TRBV4-1
TGCGCCAGCAGCCCGAGGGACAGTGGCTATGGCTACACCTTC
CASSPRDSGYGYTF
>.|TRBJ2-7|once|TRBV2
TGTGCCAGCAGGGACCTGGCGTACGAGCAGTACTTC
CASRDLAYEQYF
>TRBD1|TRBJ2-1|few|TRBV6-6
TGTGCCAGCAGTTACGGACAGGGGGTCCACAATGAGCAGTTCTTC
CASSYGQGVHNEQFF
>.|TRBJ1-2|.|TRBV14
TGTGCCAGCAGCCAGACATCTAACTATGGCTACACCTTC
CASSQTSNYGYTF